This TCR beta chain is drawn from a study of blood T cell repertoires in COVID-19. This table comes from immunoSEQ multiplex PCR, and its TCRdb copy is limited to in-frame clones, with some not included. Seen here are about 350,000 clones, roughly 86% observed once, and the top ten hold under 1.2%. Trimming took off 7 bases at V and 0 bases at J, with 12 bases between the two ends. CDR3 length: 14 amino acids. Germline loops: CDR1 MNHEY, CDR2 SVGAGI. This chain uses TRBV6-5 with TRBJ1-1, with D possibly being TRBD1 (6 bases). The receptor was isolated from a young woman who had been exposed to COVID-19. The sequenced material came from PBMCs or T cells enriched from blood (not recorded which). The CDR3 DNA reads as TGTGCCAGCAAAATACAGGGAATGAACACTGAAGCTTTCTTT. The encoded protein is CASKIQGMNTEAFF.